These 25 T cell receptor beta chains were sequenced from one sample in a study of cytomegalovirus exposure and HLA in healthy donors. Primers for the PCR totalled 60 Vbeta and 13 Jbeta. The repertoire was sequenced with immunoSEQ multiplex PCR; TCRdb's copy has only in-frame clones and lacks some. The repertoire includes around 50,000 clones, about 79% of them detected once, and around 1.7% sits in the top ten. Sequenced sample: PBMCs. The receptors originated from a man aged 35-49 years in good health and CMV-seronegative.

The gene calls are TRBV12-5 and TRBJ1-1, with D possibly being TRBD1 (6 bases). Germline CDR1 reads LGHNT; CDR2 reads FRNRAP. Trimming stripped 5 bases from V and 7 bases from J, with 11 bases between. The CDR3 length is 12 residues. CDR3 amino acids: CASGPTTGEAFF. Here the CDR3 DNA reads TGTGCTAGTGGTCCGACGACAGGTGAAGCTTTCTTT.

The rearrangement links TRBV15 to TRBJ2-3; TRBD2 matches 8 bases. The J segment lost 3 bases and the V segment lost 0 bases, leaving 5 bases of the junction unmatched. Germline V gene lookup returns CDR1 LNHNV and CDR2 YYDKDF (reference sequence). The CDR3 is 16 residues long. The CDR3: CATSREPGGGTDTQYF. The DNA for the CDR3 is TGTGCCACCAGCAGAGAGCCGGGGGGGGGAACAGATACGCAGTATTTT.

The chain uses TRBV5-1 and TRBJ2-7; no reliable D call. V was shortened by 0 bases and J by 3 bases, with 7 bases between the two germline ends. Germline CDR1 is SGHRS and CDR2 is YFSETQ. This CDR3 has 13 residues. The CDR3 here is CASSLVAGYEQYV. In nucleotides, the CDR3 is TGCGCCAGCAGCTTGGTGGCAGGCTACGAGCAGTACGTC.

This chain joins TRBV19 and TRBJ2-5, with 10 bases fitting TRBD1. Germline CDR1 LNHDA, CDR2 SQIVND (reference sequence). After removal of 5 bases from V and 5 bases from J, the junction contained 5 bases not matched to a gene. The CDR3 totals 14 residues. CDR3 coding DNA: TGTGCCAGTAGTGAGGGACAGGGGCGGGAGACCCAGTACTTC. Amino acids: CASSEGQGRETQYF.

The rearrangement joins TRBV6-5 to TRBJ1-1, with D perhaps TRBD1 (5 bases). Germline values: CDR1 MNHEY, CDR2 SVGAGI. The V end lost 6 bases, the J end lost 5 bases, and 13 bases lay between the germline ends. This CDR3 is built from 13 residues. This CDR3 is CASRRISGTEAFF. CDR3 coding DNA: TGTGCCAGCAGGCGAATATCAGGGACTGAAGCTTTCTTT.

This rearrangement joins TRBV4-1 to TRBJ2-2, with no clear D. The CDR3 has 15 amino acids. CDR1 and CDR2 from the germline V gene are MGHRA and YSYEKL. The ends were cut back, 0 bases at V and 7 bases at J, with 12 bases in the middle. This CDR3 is CASSQDLGFGGELFF. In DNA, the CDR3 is TGCGCCAGCAGCCAAGATTTGGGCTTTGGCGGGGAGCTGTTTTTT.

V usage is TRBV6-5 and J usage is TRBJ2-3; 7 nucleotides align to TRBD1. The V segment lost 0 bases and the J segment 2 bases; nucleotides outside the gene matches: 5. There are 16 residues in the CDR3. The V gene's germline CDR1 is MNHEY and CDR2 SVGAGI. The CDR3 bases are TGTGCCAGCAGTTACTCAGGGACAGTCACCACAGATACGCAGTATTTT. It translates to CASSYSGTVTTDTQYF.

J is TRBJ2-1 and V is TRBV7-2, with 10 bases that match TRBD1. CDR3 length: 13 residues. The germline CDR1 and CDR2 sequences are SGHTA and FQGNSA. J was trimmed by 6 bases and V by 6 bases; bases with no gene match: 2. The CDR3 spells CASSWTGGNEQFF. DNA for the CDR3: TGTGCCAGCAGTTGGACAGGGGGCAATGAGCAGTTCTTC. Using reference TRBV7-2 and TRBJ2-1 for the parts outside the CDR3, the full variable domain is GAGVSQSPSNKVTEKGKDVELRCDPISGHTALYWYRQSLGQGLEFLIYFQGNSAPDKSGLPSDRFSAERTGGSVSTLTIQRTQQEDSAVYLCASSWTGGNEQFFGPGTRLTVL.

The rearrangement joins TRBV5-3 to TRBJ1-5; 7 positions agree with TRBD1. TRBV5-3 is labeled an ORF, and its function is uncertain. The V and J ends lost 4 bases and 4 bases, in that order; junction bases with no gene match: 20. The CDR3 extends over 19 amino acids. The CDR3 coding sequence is TGTGCCAGAAGCACCCCCACTCTAACTACAGGGGTCATTAATCAGCCCCAGCATTTT. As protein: CARSTPTLTTGVINQPQHF.

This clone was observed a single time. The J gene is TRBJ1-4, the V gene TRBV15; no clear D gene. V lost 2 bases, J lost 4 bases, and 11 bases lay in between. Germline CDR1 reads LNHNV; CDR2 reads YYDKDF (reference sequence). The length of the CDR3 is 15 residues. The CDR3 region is CATSRSWSSNEKLFF. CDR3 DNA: TGTGCCACCAGCAGATCGTGGAGTAGTAATGAAAAACTGTTTTTT.

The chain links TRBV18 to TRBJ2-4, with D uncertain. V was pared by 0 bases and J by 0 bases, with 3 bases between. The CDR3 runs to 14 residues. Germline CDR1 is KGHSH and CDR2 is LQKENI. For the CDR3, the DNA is TGTGCCAGCTCACCACCACTAGCCAAAAACATTCAGTACTTC. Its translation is CASSPPLAKNIQYF.

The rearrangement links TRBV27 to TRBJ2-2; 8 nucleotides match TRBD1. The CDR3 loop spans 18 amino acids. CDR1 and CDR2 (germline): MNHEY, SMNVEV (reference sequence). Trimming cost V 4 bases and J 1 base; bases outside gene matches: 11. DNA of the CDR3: TGTGCCAGCAGTTATACCGCCGCCGGGACAGGGAACACCGGGGAGCTGTTTTTT. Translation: CASSYTAAGTGNTGELFF.

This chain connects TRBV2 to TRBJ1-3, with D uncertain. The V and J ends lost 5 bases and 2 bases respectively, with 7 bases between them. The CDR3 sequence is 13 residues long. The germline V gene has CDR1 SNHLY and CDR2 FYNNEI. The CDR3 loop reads CASSMRPGNTIYF. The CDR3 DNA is TGTGCCAGCAGTATGAGGCCTGGAAACACCATATATTTT.

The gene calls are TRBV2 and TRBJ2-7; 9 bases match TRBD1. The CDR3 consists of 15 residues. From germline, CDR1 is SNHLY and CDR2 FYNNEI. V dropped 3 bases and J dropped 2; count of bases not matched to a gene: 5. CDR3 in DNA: TGTGCCAGCAGTGAGGGGACAGGGAGGCCCTACGAGCAGTACGTC. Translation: CASSEGTGRPYEQYV.

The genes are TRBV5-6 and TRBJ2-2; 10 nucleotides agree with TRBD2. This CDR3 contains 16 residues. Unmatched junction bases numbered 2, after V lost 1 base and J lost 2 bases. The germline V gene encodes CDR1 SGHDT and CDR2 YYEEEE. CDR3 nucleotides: TGTGCCAGCAGCTTGCGGACTAGCGGAAACACCGGGGAGCTGTTTTTT. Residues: CASSLRTSGNTGELFF.

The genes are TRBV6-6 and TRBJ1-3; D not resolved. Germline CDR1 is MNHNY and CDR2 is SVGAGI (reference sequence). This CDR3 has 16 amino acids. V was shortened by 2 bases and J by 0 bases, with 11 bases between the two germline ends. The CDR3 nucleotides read TGTGCCAGCAGTTACGGCCATCCGTTCTCTGGAAACACCATATATTTT. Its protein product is CASSYGHPFSGNTIYF.

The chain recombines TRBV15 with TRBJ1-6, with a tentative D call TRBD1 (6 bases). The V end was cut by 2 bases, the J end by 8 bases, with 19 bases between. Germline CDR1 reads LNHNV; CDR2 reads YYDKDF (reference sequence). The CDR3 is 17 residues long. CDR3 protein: CATSRHTGTNTYSPLHF. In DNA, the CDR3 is TGTGCCACCAGCAGACACACCGGGACAAACACCTATTCACCCCTCCACTTT.

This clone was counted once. The CDR3 protein is CAWSVLTGNTIYF. The DNA of the CDR3 is TGTGCCTGGAGTGTCCTGACAGGAAACACCATATATTTT. V is TRBV30 and J is TRBJ1-3; the D is unclear. The CDR3 runs to 13 residues. V was clipped by 0 bases and J by 4 bases, with 7 bases between them. The germline gives CDR1 GTSNPN, CDR2 SVGIG (reference sequence).

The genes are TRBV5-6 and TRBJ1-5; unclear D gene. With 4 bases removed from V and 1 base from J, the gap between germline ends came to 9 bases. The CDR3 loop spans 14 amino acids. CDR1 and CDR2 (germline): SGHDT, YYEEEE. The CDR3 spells CASSLVGSNQPQHF. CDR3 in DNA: TGTGCCAGCAGCCTAGTAGGCAGCAATCAGCCCCAGCATTTT.

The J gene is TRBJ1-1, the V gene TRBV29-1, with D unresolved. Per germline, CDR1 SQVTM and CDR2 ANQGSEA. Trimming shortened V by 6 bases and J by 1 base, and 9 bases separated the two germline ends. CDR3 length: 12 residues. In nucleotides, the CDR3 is TGCAGCGTCGACATGGGGAACACTGAAGCTTTCTTT. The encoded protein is CSVDMGNTEAFF. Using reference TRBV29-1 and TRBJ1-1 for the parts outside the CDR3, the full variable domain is SAVISQKPSRDICQRGTSLTIQCQVDSQVTMMFWYRQQPGQSLTLIATANQGSEATYESGFVIDKFPISRPNLTFSTLTVSNMSPEDSSIYLCSVDMGNTEAFFGQGTRLTVV.

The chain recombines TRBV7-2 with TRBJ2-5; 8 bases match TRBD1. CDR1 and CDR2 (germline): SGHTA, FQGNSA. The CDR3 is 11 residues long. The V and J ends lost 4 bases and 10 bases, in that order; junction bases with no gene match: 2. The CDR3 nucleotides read TGTGCCAGCAGCTCGGACAGGGACCAGTACTTC. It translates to CASSSDRDQYF.

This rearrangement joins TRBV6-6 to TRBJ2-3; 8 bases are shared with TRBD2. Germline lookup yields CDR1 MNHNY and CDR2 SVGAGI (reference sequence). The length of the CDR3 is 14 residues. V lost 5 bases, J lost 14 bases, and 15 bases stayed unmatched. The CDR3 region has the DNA TGTGCCAGCAGTACTAGCCCTGGGGGGACTAGGGGGTATTTT. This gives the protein CASSTSPGGTRGYF.

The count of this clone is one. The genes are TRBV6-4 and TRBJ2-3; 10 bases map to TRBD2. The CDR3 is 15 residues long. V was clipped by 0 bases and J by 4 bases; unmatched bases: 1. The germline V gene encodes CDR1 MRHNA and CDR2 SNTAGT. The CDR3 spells CASSDSAGGPDTQYF. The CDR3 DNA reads TGTGCCAGCAGTGACTCAGCGGGGGGGCCAGATACGCAGTATTTT.

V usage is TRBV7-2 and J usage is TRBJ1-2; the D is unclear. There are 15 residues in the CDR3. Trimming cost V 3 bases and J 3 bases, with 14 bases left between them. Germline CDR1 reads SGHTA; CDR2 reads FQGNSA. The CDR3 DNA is TGTGCCAGCAGCTTTGACGGAGCCGGTGACTATGGCTACACCTTC. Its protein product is CASSFDGAGDYGYTF.

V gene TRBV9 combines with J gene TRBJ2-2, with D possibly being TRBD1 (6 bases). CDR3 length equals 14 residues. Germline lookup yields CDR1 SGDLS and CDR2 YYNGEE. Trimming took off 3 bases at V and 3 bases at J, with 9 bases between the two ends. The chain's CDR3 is CASSAQGHTGELFF. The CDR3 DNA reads TGTGCCAGCAGCGCGCAGGGGCACACCGGGGAGCTGTTTTTT.